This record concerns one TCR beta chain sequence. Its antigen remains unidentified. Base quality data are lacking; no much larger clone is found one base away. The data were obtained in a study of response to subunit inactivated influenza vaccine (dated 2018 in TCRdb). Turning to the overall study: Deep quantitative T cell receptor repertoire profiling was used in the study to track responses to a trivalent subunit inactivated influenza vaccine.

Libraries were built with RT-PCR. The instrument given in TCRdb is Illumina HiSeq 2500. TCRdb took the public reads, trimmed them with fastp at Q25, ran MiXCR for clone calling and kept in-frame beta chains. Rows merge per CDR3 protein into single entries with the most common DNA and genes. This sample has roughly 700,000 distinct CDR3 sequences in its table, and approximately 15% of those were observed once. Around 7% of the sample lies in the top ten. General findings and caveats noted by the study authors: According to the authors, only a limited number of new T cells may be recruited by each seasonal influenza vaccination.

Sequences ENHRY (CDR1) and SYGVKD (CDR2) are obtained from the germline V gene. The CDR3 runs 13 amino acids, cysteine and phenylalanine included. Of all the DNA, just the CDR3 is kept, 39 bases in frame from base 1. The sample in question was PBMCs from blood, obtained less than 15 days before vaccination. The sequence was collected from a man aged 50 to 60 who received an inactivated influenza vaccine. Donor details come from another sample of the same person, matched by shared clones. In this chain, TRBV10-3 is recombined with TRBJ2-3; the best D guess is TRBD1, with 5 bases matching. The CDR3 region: CTTGQGGTDTQYF. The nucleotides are TGTACTACAGGCCAAGGGGGCACAGATACGCAGTATTTT.